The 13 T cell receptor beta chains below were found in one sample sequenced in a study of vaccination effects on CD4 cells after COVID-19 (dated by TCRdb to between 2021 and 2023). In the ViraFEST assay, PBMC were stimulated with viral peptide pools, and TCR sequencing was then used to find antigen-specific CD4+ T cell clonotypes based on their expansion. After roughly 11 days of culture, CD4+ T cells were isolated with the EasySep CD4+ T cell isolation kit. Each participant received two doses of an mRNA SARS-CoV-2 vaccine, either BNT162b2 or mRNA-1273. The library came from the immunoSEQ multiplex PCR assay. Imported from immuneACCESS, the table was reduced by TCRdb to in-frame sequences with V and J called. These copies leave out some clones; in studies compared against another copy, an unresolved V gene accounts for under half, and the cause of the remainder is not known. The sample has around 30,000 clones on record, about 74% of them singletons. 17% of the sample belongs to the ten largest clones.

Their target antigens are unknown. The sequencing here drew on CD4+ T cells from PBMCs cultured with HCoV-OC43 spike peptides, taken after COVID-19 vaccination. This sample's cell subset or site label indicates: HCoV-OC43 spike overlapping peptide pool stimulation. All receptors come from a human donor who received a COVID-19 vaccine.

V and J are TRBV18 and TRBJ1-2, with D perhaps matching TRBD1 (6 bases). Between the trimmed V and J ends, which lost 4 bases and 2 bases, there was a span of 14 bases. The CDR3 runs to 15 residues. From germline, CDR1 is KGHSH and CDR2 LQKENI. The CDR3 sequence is CASSHPGDWNYGYTF. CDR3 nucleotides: TGTGCCAGCTCACACCCAGGGGATTGGAACTATGGCTACACCTTC.

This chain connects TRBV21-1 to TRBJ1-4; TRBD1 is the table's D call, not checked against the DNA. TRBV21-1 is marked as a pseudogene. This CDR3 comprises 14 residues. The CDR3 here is CASSTRQGGEKLFF. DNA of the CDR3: TGTGCCAGCAGCACCCGACAGGGGGGCGAAAAACTGTTTTTT.

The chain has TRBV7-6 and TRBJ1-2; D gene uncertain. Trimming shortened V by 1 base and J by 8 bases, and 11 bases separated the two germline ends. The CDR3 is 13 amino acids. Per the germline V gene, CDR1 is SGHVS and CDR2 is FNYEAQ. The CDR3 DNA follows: TGTGCCAGCAGCTTAGAGGATATGGCCGGCTACACCTTC. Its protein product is CASSLEDMAGYTF.

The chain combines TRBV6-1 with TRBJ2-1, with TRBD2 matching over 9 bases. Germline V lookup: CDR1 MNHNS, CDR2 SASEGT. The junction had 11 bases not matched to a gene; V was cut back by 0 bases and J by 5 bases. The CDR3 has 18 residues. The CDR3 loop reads CASSEASPRGRADNEQFF. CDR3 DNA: TGTGCCAGCAGTGAAGCTTCTCCCCGCGGGAGGGCCGACAATGAGCAGTTCTTC.

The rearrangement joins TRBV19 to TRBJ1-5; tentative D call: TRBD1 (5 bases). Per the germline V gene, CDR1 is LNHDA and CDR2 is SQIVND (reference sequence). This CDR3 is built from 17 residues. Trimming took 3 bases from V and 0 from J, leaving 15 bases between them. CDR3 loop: CASSIYNGGYSNQPQHF. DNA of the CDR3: TGTGCCAGTAGTATTTACAATGGGGGATATAGCAATCAGCCCCAGCATTTT.

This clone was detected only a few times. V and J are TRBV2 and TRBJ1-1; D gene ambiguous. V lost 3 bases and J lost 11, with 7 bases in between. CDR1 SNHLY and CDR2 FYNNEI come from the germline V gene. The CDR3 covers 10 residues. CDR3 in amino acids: CASSDIQAFF. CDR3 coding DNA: TGTGCCAGCAGTGACATCCAGGCTTTCTTT.

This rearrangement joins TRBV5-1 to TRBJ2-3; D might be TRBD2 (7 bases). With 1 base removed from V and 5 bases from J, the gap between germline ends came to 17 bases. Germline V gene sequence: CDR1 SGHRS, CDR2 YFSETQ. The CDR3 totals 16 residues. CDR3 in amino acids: CASSLRGGANGDTQYF. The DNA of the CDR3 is TGCGCCAGCAGCTTGAGGGGGGGCGCGAATGGAGATACGCAGTATTTT.

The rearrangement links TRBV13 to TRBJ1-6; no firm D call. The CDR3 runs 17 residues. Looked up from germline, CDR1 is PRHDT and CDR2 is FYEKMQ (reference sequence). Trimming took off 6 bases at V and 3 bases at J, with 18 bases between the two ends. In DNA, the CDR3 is TGTGCCAGCAGTTCCGCCTCCATGACGGACTATAATTCACCCCTCCACTTT. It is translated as CASSSASMTDYNSPLHF. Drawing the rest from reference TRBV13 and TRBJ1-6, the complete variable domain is AAGVIQSPRHLIKEKRETATLKCYPIPRHDTVYWYQQGPGQDPQFLISFYEKMQSDKGSIPDRFSAQQFSDYHSELNMSSLELGDSALYFCASSSASMTDYNSPLHFGNGTRLTVT.

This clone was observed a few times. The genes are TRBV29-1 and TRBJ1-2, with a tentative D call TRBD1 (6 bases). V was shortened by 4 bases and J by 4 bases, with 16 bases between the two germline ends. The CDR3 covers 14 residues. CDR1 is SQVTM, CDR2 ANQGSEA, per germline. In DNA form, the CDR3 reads TGCAGCGTTGTTGGTCGGGGGCGCAGCTATGGCTACACCTTC. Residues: CSVVGRGRSYGYTF. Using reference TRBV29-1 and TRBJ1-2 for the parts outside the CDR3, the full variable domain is SAVISQKPSRDICQRGTSLTIQCQVDSQVTMMFWYRQQPGQSLTLIATANQGSEATYESGFVIDKFPISRPNLTFSTLTVSNMSPEDSSIYLCSVVGRGRSYGYTFGSGTRLTVV.

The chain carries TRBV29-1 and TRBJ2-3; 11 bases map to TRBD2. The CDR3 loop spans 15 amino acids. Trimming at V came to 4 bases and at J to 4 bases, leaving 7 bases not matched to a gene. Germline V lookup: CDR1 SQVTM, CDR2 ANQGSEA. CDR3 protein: CSVGTSGLVADTQYF. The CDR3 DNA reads TGCAGCGTTGGGACTAGCGGGCTCGTCGCAGATACGCAGTATTTT.

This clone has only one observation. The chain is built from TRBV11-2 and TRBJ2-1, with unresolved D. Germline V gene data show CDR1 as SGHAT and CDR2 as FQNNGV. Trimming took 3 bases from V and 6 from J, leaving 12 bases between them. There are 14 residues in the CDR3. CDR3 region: CASSFRTPSNEQFF. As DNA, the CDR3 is TGTGCCAGCAGCTTCCGGACCCCTTCCAATGAGCAGTTCTTC.

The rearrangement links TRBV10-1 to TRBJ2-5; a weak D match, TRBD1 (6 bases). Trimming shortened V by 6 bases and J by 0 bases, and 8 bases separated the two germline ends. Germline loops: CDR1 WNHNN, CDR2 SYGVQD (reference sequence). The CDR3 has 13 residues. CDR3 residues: CASSGQYQETQYF. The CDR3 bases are TGCGCCAGCAGCGGACAGTACCAAGAGACCCAGTACTTC.

The CDR3 loop is CSAGSSGANVLTF. CDR3 nucleotide sequence: TGCAGCGCGGGGTCATCTGGGGCCAACGTCCTGACTTTC. The V gene is TRBV29-1, the J gene TRBJ2-6, with a possible D match to TRBD2 (5 bases). CDR3 length: 13 amino acids. Germline assignment: CDR1 SQVTM and CDR2 ANQGSEA. V was shortened by 7 bases and J by 1 base, with 8 bases between the two germline ends.